The 17 T cell receptor beta chains below were found in one sample sequenced in a study of blood T cells in healthy people across ages. Combining a sample-barcoded 5' primer with a J-beta primer mix, a second PCR ran for 7 to 11 cycles. Using its own MiXCR run on the 5' RACE reads, TCRdb lists one record per CDR3 protein. The sample carries around 970,000 distinct CDR3 sequences, about 53% recorded once. Sequencing was done on a sample of blood. The source is a woman between 55 and 75 years old in good health.

The J gene is TRBJ2-4, the V gene TRBV4-1; no clear D gene. V gave up 1 base and J gave up 4 bases, with 5 bases separating them. Germline V gives CDR1 MGHRA, CDR2 YSYEKL. The CDR3 contains 13 residues. This CDR3 reads CASSQVVKNIQYF. The DNA for the CDR3 is TGCGCCAGCAGCCAAGTGGTGAAAAACATTCAGTACTTC.

This chain uses TRBV6-6 with TRBJ1-6; 7 bases are shared with TRBD1. Germline V lookup: CDR1 MNHNY, CDR2 SVGAGI (reference sequence). V lost 8 bases, J lost 9 bases, and 7 bases stayed unmatched. This CDR3 is 13 amino acids long. The CDR3 coding sequence is TGTGCCAGCCACGACAGGGCGGGTTCACCCCTCCACTTT. This codes for CASHDRAGSPLHF.

This clonotype occurred a few times. The chain joins TRBV29-1 to TRBJ2-3; D gene unclear. The CDR3 has 12 residues. The V gene's germline CDR1 is SQVTM and CDR2 ANQGSEA. With 7 bases removed from V and 2 bases from J, the gap between germline ends came to 10 bases. The chain's CDR3 is CSGCATTDTQYF. The CDR3 nucleotides read TGCAGCGGCTGCGCAACCACAGATACGCAGTATTTT.

The genes are TRBV5-8 and TRBJ2-3; D perhaps matches TRBD1 (5 bases). CDR1 SGHTS and CDR2 YDEGEE come from the germline V gene. The CDR3 covers 14 residues. Trimming removed 4 bases at V and 4 bases at J, with 13 bases between. The DNA of the CDR3 is TGTGCCAGCAGCCAGGGTCCAAACGCAGATACGCAGTATTTT. Residues: CASSQGPNADTQYF.

Of note for this clonotype: This may be a read error, as it is one base from a much larger clone. The chain combines TRBV7-9 with TRBJ2-5, with 8 bases fitting TRBD1. The CDR3 covers 13 residues. Trimming removed 7 bases from V and 11 bases from J; junction bases left unmatched: 12. Germline CDR1 is SEHNR and CDR2 is FQNEAQ (reference sequence). The CDR3 reads CASTHSGGNEQYF. CDR3 bases: TGTGCCAGCACCCACTCAGGGGGCAATGAGCAGTACTTC.

The DNA of the CDR3 is TGTGCCAGCAGCCAAGATGGGACTAGCATCGAGCAGTACTTC. Translation: CASSQDGTSIEQYF. V is TRBV4-2 and J is TRBJ2-5; TRBD2 aligns across 9 bases. The J call may be incorrect, as the DNA end agrees better with TRBJ2-7. CDR1 and CDR2 (germline): LGHNA, YNFKEQ. The CDR3 has 14 residues.

This clonotype has only a few counts. This rearrangement joins TRBV20-1 to TRBJ2-7, with 11 positions matching TRBD2. CDR3 length equals 12 residues. The V segment lost 8 bases and the J segment 6 bases; nucleotides outside the gene matches: 6. CDR1 DFQATT and CDR2 SNEGSKA come from the germline V gene (reference sequence). CDR3 coding DNA: TGCAGTCCAACTAGCGGGAGTGTCGAGCAGTACTTC. Translation gives CSPTSGSVEQYF.

The rearrangement links TRBV24-1 to TRBJ2-3; no firm D call. The V end lost 5 bases, the J end lost 4 bases, and 9 bases lay between the germline ends. The germline V gene has CDR1 KGHDR and CDR2 SFDVKD. The CDR3 consists of 13 residues. CDR3 in DNA: TGTGCCACCAGTGCGGTTTACCCAGATACGCAGTATTTT. Translation gives CATSAVYPDTQYF.

This clonotype was seen more than once but under ten times. This chain links TRBV7-9 with TRBJ2-1; D perhaps matches TRBD2 (6 bases). Per germline, CDR1 SEHNR and CDR2 FQNEAQ (reference sequence). V lost 1 base and J lost 6, with 13 bases in between. The CDR3 runs to 15 residues. The CDR3 sequence: CASSLGRGRGNEQFF. Here the CDR3 DNA reads TGTGCCAGCAGCTTAGGGCGGGGCCGGGGCAATGAGCAGTTCTTC.

V is TRBV27 and J is TRBJ2-1; 11 bases are shared with TRBD2. Germline CDR1 reads MNHEY; CDR2 reads SMNVEV (reference sequence). V was clipped by 4 bases and J by 11 bases; unmatched bases: 7. This CDR3 spans 14 amino acids. The CDR3 loop is CASSSGLAEPQQFF. The CDR3 DNA sequence: TGTGCCAGCAGTTCGGGACTAGCGGAACCTCAGCAGTTCTTC.

This clonotype was found a few times. The chain has TRBV5-1 and TRBJ2-3, with 10 bases matching TRBD1. CDR1 and CDR2 from the germline V gene are SGHRS and YFSETQ. The CDR3 totals 14 residues. Trimming at V came to 5 bases and at J to 4 bases, leaving 4 bases not matched to a gene. CDR3: CASRAGTGADTQYF. The DNA for the CDR3 is TGCGCCAGCAGGGCCGGGACAGGGGCAGATACGCAGTATTTT.

This clonotype has more than one count but fewer than ten. V is TRBV4-2 and J is TRBJ2-4; D uncertain. Trimming cost V 3 bases and J 4 bases, with 10 bases left between them. Germline V gene lookup returns CDR1 LGHNA and CDR2 YNFKEQ. The CDR3 runs to 14 residues. CDR3 coding DNA: TGTGCCAGCAGCCAGGCCGGGTCTAAAAACATTCAGTACTTC. Amino acid sequence: CASSQAGSKNIQYF.

The chain recombines TRBV10-2 with TRBJ2-7, with a tentative D call TRBD1 (6 bases). This CDR3 is 14 amino acids long. Germline CDR1 reads WSHSY; CDR2 reads SAAADI. Trimming left V 6 bases short and J 3 bases short, with 15 bases between. The CDR3 DNA follows: TGCGCCAGCAGGGAGACAGGCTCCTTCTACGAGCAGTACTTC. Encoded protein: CASRETGSFYEQYF.

The rearrangement uses TRBV4-1 and TRBJ1-4, with 7 bases identical to TRBD1. Germline V CDR1 and CDR2: MGHRA, YSYEKL. The CDR3 sequence is 15 residues long. J was trimmed by 14 bases and V by 0 bases; bases with no gene match: 12. The CDR3 here is CASSQDDRVSRPLFF. As DNA, the CDR3 is TGCGCCAGCAGCCAAGATGACAGGGTATCTCGTCCTCTGTTTTTT.

For this clonotype: A much larger clone is a single base away; this may be a read error. The chain links TRBV3-1 to TRBJ2-5, with 8 bases lining up with TRBD2. The J call may be incorrect, as the DNA end agrees better with TRBJ2-7. Per germline, CDR1 LGHDT and CDR2 YNNKEL (reference sequence). The CDR3 spans 13 residues. CDR3 in amino acids: CASWSGRGYEQYF. The CDR3 bases are TGTGCCAGCTGGAGCGGGAGAGGGTACGAGCAGTACTTC.

The sample holds a few counts of this clonotype. The gene calls are TRBV5-1 and TRBJ2-5, with 13 bases that match TRBD2. This CDR3 contains 15 residues. The germline V gene has CDR1 SGHRS and CDR2 YFSETQ. V lost 4 bases, J lost 3 bases, and 3 bases stayed unmatched. The CDR3 DNA sequence: TGCGCCAGCAGCGGAGGGACTAGCGGGGAAGAGACCCAGTACTTC. This gives the protein CASSGGTSGEETQYF.

This clonotype has a handful of counts. The chain employs TRBV14 and TRBJ2-3; D is possibly TRBD2 (6 bases). The V end lost 5 bases, the J end lost 6 bases, and 12 bases lay between the germline ends. Germline V gives CDR1 SGHDN, CDR2 FVKESK. This CDR3 has 13 amino acids. The CDR3 DNA follows: TGTGCCAGCAGCGCCGCGGGGTCTGATACGCAGTATTTT. Translation: CASSAAGSDTQYF.